Reported below is one TCR beta chain. Antigen specificity is unknown. The sample comes from a study of OX40 agonist ivuxolimab in advanced cancers. The wider study: In three patients, partial responses were observed, one with hepatocellular carcinoma and two with cutaneous melanoma. Notes on the study in general: By week 6 at 0.1 to 3.0 mg/kg, blood CD4+ and CD8+ T cells had expanded clonally.

It was autoimmune disease history or systemic immunosuppression that excluded patients. Clones were sequenced by immunoSEQ multiplex PCR, and TCRdb holds only the in-frame ones, with some missing. The sample consists of 15,000 to 20,000 clones, about 89% of them appearing once. The source material was CD4+ or CD8+ T cells sorted from blood, sampled in a trial of the OX40 agonist ivuxolimab. This receptor was taken from an adult with an advanced solid tumor such as melanoma, head and neck, liver or kidney cancer.

The CDR3 DNA is TGTGCCAGTAGTACCGGGCTCTACAATGAGCAGTTCTTC. The encoded protein is CASSTGLYNEQFF. V is TRBV19 and J is TRBJ2-1; D call uncertain. The V end lost 4 bases, the J end lost 3 bases, and 7 bases lay between the germline ends. CDR3 length: 13 residues. Germline V gene lookup returns CDR1 LNHDA and CDR2 SQIVND (reference sequence).